The text below deals with one TCR beta chain. This sample was taken from a study of blood T cell repertoires in COVID-19. Study details: PBMCs, B-cell-depleted T cells, or T cells were the source of the cDNA or gDNA that made up the material.

The CDR3 contains 14 residues. Germline values: CDR1 MDHEN, CDR2 SYDVKM. V lost 5 bases to trimming and J lost 6 bases, with 14 bases between them. Original processing notes: Amplifying reference gene primers gave estimates of nucleated cell counts. Data came from immunoSEQ multiplex PCR; TCRdb stores just in-frame clones and leaves some out. The V and J calls and clone size come from that table; D and trimming were worked out from the DNA. In the table there are some 77,000 clones, 82% of which are singletons. This receptor was taken from a woman in her sixties with acute or convalescent COVID-19. The sample was peripheral blood. The chain employs TRBV28 and TRBJ1-5; D is ambiguous. The CDR3 loop reads CASSLNSRLQPQHF. The CDR3 nucleotides are TGTGCCAGCAGTCTCAACTCAAGACTTCAGCCCCAGCATTTT.